This TCR beta chain was identified during a study of T-cell memory formation after mild COVID-19. Study-wide results and caveats: Whether day 37 second-wave clones are SARS-CoV-2-specific was not confirmed. There were some responding clones in pre-infection memory, which suggested that cross-reactive memory had joined. A balance of CD4 and CD8 characterized clones contracting day 15 to 85, whereas later expanders leaned CD4+.

Only a few counts were recorded for this clonotype. Its antigen is undetermined. Germline V CDR1 and CDR2: ENHRY, SYGVKD. This CDR3 contains 14 residues. The ends were cut back, 3 bases at V and 5 bases at J, with 14 bases in the middle. Via MiXCR, TCRdb re-called the 5' RACE reads, giving one row per CDR3 protein. The data hold about 560,000 distinct CDR3 sequences, with roughly 22% observed a single time. This chain links TRBV10-3 with TRBJ2-7; the D gene is possibly TRBD1 (6 bases). The sequence came from an adult woman who had mild COVID-19 (a few samples of this study predate the infection). Cell type and time point are not known. Sequenced: PBMCs or a T cell subset sorted from them (not recorded which). As DNA, the CDR3 is TGTGCCATCAGTGAACGCCAGGGGCGCGACGAGCAGTACTTC. Its translation is CAISERQGRDEQYF.